This T cell receptor beta chain was obtained from a study of blood T cell repertoires in COVID-19 (dated by TCRdb to 2020 to 2022). In terms of the full investigation: The collaborator samples originated in the United States, Italy and Spain and spanned the acute and convalescent phases of COVID-19. The material from the prospective study consisted of cDNA or gDNA derived from T cells, B-cell-depleted T cells, or PBMCs. Deeply sampled blood TCRbeta repertoires from subjects exposed to, actively infected with, or recovered from COVID-19 were included in the dataset. The repertoires were made available in a free public database intended to serve as a resource for research on the immune response to SARS-CoV-2. Samples were obtained from the ongoing ImmuneRACE study (first 160 participants) and from over a thousand subjects provided by 6 global collaborators. Nearly every sample came with metadata listing a de-identified subject ID, COVID-19 status, age in years and sex. HLA class I and class II types, where available, came from metadata supplied by the sample provider rather than from assay-based typing. General conclusions and limits of the study: How much clinical and demographic metadata was included differed by source and by participant, and the metadata was provided uncurated.

TCRbeta CDR3 regions were amplified from genomic DNA by means of the immunoSEQ Assay, a bias-controlled multiplex PCR. Per the authors' processing: Within the assay, amplification of reference gene primers was used to estimate how many nucleated cells each sample contained. Sequence reads were collapsed and filtered to measure the absolute abundance of every unique TCRbeta CDR3 rearrangement. For each sample, productive Simpson clonality was calculated as the square root of Simpson's diversity index over productive rearrangements. Held by TCRdb, this immuneACCESS table contains in-frame sequences only and omits some clones. Under half of the omission traces to an unresolved V gene where checked; the cause of the rest is unknown. D and trimming come from the DNA, and the V and J calls and clone size come from that table. The sample table contains some 200,000 clones; only one count was recorded for over 75% of them. In total, the top ten clones hold approximately 0.77% of the sample.

Participants in the prospective study were aged 18 to 89 years, lived in 24 United States geographic areas, and enrolled through a virtual design. In the prospective study, participants were assigned to cohorts based on the clinical history participants reported in a screening survey and a study questionnaire. Recovered participants in ImmuneRACE Cohort 3 were defined as having two consecutive negative NP/OP PCR tests, clearance from a healthcare professional, or resolution of symptoms. Each participant in the prospective study had whole blood, serum and a nasopharyngeal or oropharyngeal swab collected by mobile phlebotomists. Prospective study participants could optionally give additional blood draws and questionnaires over an approximately two-month period. Before DNA extraction, prospective study blood samples were shipped either frozen or at room temperature. The trim is 8 bases for V and 8 bases for J, with a gap of 15 bases between the germline ends. CDR3 length: 13 amino acids, cysteine to phenylalanine. Left in the record is the CDR3 DNA by itself, 39 bases read in frame from the first base. CDR1 and CDR2, looked up from the germline V gene (reference sequence), are LGHDT and YNNKEL.

To note about this clone: It has no known antigen specificity. Within one base of it there is no much larger clone, and no base qualities were kept.

The sequenced sample consisted of PBMCs or T cells enriched from blood (not recorded which). The chain was built from TRBV3-1 (or the pseudogene TRBV3-2) and TRBJ1-4; TRBD1 is a possible D gene, resting on 5 matching bases. The sequence was obtained from a woman aged 18-29 years who had recovered from COVID-19. The CDR3 corresponds to CASLGGGEEKLFF. The DNA sequence reads TGTGCCAGCCTGGGGGGGGGTGAAGAAAAACTGTTTTTT.